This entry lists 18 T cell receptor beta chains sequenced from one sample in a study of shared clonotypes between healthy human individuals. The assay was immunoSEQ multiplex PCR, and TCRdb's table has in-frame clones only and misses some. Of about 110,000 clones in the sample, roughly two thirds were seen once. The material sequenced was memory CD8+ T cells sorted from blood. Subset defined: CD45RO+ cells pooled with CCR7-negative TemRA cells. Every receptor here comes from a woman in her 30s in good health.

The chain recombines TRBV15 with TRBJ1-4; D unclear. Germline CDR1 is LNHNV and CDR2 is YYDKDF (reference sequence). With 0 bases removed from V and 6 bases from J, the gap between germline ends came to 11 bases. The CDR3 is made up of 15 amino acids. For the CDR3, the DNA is TGTGCCACCAGCAGAGATCATCTAGGAGATGAAAAACTGTTTTTT. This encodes CATSRDHLGDEKLFF.

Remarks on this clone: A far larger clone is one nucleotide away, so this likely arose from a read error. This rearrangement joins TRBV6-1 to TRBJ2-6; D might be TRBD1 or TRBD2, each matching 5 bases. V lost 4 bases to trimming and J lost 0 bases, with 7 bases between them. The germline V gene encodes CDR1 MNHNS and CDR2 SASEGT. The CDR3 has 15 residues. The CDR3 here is CASSGDGSGANVLTF. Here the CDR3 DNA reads TGTGCCAGCAGTGGGGACGGCTCTGGGGCCAACGTCCTGACTTTC.

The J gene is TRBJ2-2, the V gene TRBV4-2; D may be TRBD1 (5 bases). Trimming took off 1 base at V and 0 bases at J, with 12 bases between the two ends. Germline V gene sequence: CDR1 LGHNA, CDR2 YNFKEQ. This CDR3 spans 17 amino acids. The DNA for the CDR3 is TGTGCCAGCAGCCAAGGTCAGGGTACTACGAACACCGGGGAGCTGTTTTTT. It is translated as CASSQGQGTTNTGELFF.

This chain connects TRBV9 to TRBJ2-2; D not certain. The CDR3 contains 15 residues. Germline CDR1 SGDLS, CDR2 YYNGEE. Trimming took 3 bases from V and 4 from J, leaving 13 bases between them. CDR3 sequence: CASSAARMRTGELFF. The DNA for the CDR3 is TGTGCCAGCAGCGCTGCGCGGATGCGCACCGGGGAGCTGTTTTTT.

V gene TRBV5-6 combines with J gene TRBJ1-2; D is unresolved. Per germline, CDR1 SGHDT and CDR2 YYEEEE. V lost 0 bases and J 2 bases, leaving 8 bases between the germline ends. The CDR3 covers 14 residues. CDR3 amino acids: CASSLAQANYGYTF. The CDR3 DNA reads TGTGCCAGCAGCTTGGCCCAGGCCAACTATGGCTACACCTTC.

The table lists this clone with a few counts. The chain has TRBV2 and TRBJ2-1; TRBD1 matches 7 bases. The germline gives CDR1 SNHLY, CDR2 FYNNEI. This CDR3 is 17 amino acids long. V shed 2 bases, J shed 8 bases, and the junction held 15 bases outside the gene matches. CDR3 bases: TGTGCCAGCAGTGAAACCACTGTACTTGGACAGGCCGATGAGCAGTTCTTC. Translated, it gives CASSETTVLGQADEQFF.

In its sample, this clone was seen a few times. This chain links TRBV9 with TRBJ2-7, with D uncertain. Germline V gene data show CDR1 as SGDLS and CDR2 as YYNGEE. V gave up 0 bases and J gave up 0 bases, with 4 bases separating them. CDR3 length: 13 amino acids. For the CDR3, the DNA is TGTGCCAGCAGCGTAGGCCACTCCTACGAGCAGTACTTC. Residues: CASSVGHSYEQYF. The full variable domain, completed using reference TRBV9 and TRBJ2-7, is DSGVTQTPKHLITATGQRVTLRCSPRSGDLSVYWYQQSLDQGLQFLIQYYNGEERAKGNILERFSAQQFPDLHSELNLSSLELGDSALYFCASSVGHSYEQYFGPGTRLTVT.

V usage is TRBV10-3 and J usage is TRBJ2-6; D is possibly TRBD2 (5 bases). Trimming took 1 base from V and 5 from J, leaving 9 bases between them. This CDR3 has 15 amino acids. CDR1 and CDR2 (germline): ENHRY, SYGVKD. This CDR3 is CAISEWRARANVLTF. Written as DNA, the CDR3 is TGTGCCATCAGTGAGTGGCGGGCTAGGGCCAACGTCCTGACTTTC.

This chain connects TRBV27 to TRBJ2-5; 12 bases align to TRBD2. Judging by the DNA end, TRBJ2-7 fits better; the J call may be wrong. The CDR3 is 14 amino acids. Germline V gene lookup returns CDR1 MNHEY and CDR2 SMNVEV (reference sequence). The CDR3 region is CASSLTSGGYEQYF. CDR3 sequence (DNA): TGTGCCAGCAGTTTGACTAGCGGGGGATACGAGCAGTACTTC.

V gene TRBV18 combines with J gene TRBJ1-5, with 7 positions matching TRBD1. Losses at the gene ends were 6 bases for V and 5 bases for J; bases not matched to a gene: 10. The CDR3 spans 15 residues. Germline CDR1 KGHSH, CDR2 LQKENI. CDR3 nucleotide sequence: TGTGCCAGCTCTCCGAGTAGCGGGACAGATCAGCCCCAGCATTTT. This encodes CASSPSSGTDQPQHF. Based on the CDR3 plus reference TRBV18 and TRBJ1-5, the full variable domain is NAGVMQNPRHLVRRRGQEARLRCSPMKGHSHVYWYRQLPEEGLKFMVYLQKENIIDESGMPKERFSAEFPKEGPSILRIQQVVRGDSAAYFCASSPSSGTDQPQHFGDGTRLSIL.

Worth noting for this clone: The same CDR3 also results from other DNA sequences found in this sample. The CDR3 reads CASSLDVNSGNTIYF. CDR3 sequence (DNA): TGCGCCAGCAGCTTGGACGTCAATTCTGGAAACACCATATATTTT. J is TRBJ1-3 and V is TRBV5-1; no clear D. Trimming removed 0 bases from V and 1 base from J, with 8 bases in between. CDR3 size: 15 residues. Germline lookup yields CDR1 SGHRS and CDR2 YFSETQ.

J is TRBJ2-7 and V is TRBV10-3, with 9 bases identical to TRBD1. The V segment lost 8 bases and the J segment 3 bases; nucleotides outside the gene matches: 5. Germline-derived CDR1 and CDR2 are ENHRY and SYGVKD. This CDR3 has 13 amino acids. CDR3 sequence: CAIGTGPDYEQYF. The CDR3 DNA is TGTGCCATCGGGACAGGGCCCGACTACGAGCAGTACTTC.

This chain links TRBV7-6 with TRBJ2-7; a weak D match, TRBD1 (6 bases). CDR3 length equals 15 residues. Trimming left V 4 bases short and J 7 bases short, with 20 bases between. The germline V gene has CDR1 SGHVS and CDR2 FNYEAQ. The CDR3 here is CASSSPGHPGVEQYF. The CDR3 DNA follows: TGTGCCAGCAGCTCCCCGGGACACCCCGGTGTGGAGCAGTACTTC.

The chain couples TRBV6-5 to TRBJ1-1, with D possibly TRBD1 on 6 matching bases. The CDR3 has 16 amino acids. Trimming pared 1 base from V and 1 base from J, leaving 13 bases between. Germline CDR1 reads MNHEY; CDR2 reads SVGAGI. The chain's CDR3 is CASSYFQTGRNTEAFF. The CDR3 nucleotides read TGTGCCAGCAGTTACTTCCAAACAGGGAGGAACACTGAAGCTTTCTTT.

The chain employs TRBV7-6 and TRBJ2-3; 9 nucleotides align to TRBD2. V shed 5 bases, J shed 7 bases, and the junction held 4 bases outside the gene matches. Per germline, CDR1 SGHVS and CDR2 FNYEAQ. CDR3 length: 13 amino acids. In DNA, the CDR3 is TGTGCCAGCAGCGCCGGGACTAGCAATACGCAGTATTTT. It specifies CASSAGTSNTQYF.

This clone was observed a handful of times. The CDR3 DNA reads TGCGCCAGCAGCCCTACCCCCGCTAGCGAACAAAACACCGGGGAGCTGTTTTTT. Its protein is CASSPTPASEQNTGELFF. This chain links TRBV4-1 with TRBJ2-2, with D possibly matching TRBD2 (6 bases). Trimming took off 4 bases at V and 2 bases at J, with 20 bases between the two ends. Germline V gene lookup returns CDR1 MGHRA and CDR2 YSYEKL. CDR3 length: 18 amino acids.

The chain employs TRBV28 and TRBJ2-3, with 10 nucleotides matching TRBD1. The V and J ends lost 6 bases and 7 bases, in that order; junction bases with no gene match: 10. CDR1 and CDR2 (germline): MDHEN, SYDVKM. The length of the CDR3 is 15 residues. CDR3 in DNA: TGTGCCAGCAGAGCCCGGGACAGGGGTACGAATACGCAGTATTTT. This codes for CASRARDRGTNTQYF.

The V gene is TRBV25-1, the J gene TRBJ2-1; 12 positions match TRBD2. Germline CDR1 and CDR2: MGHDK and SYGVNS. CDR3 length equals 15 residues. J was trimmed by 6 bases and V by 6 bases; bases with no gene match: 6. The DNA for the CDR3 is TGTGCCAGCAGCAGACTAGCGGGAGAAATCAATGAGCAGTTCTTC. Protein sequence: CASSRLAGEINEQFF.